A single sample gave rise to the 30 T cell receptor beta chains below, sequenced in a study of cytomegalovirus exposure and HLA in healthy donors. The data were produced by immunoSEQ multiplex PCR, yet TCRdb's version contains in-frame clones alone and is incomplete. Of 71,000 or so clones listed, about 94% were seen once; the top ten hold 0.9% to 1.2%. The sequenced sample consisted of PBMCs. The origin of the receptors is a woman aged 18 to 35 in good health and CMV-seronegative.

The rearrangement uses TRBV28 and TRBJ2-1, with 7 bases that match TRBD2. The CDR3 length is 15 residues. V was pared by 5 bases and J by 8 bases, with 12 bases of the junction left unmatched. CDR1 is MDHEN, CDR2 SYDVKM, per germline. CDR3 loop: CASSHRLALQYEQFF. DNA for the CDR3: TGTGCCAGCAGTCATAGACTAGCCCTACAATATGAGCAGTTCTTC. Complete variable domain (other parts from reference TRBV28 and TRBJ2-1): DVKVTQSSRYLVKRTGEKVFLECVQDMDHENMFWYRQDPGLGLRLIYFSYDVKMKEKGDIPEGYSVSREKKERFSLILESASTNQTSMYLCASSHRLALQYEQFFGPGTRLTVL.

The J gene is TRBJ2-3, the V gene TRBV4-2; the D gene is possibly TRBD2 (6 bases). The germline V gene has CDR1 LGHNA and CDR2 YNFKEQ. This CDR3 spans 17 amino acids. Trimming removed 4 bases from V and 4 bases from J, with 21 bases in between. The CDR3, as DNA: TGTGCCAGCAGCCGACACACCGGGACTGTCCCCCCAGATACGCAGTATTTT. It encodes CASSRHTGTVPPDTQYF.

The table lists this clone with a count of one. This chain connects TRBV6-5 to TRBJ2-3, with 9 bases fitting TRBD2. The CDR3 is 15 amino acids. V trimming: 4 bases; J trimming: 5 bases; junction bases outside the gene matches: 7. Germline CDR1 MNHEY, CDR2 SVGAGI. CDR3 in amino acids: CASSSLAGGQDTQYF. The CDR3 nucleotides read TGTGCCAGCAGTTCCCTCGCGGGGGGGCAAGATACGCAGTATTTT.

This chain joins TRBV5-5 and TRBJ1-1, with D unclear. The length of the CDR3 is 14 residues. With 5 bases removed from V and 2 bases from J, the gap between germline ends came to 13 bases. The germline CDR1 and CDR2 sequences are SGHKS and YYEKEE (reference sequence). The CDR3 DNA is TGTGCCAGCAGTTTACAGACGGAAAACACTGAAGCTTTCTTT. Protein: CASSLQTENTEAFF.

The gene calls are TRBV29-1 and TRBJ1-1; D may be TRBD1 (5 bases). The CDR3 spans 12 residues. Germline CDR1 SQVTM, CDR2 ANQGSEA. The ends were cut back, 4 bases at V and 4 bases at J, with 10 bases in the middle. The CDR3 loop is CSVVRQTTEAFF. DNA of the CDR3: TGCAGCGTTGTAAGACAGACCACTGAAGCTTTCTTT.

The V and J genes are TRBV19 and TRBJ2-2; TRBD2 agrees at 11 bases. The CDR3 is 18 amino acids. Germline loops: CDR1 LNHDA, CDR2 SQIVND (reference sequence). V shed 4 bases, J shed 4 bases, and the junction held 11 bases outside the gene matches. In nucleotides, the CDR3 is TGTGCCAGTAGTAATAGCGGGGGGGCCGGGTTTGGCACCGGGGAGCTGTTTTTT. It codes for CASSNSGGAGFGTGELFF.

This rearrangement joins TRBV4-3 to TRBJ2-1; 7 positions match TRBD1. After removal of 4 bases from V and 2 bases from J, the junction contained 5 bases not matched to a gene. The CDR3 loop spans 15 amino acids. Germline CDR1 LGHNA, CDR2 YSLEER. CDR3 DNA: TGCGCCAGCAGCCGCGGACAGGATGCCTACAATGAGCAGTTCTTC. It specifies CASSRGQDAYNEQFF.

Written as DNA, the CDR3 is TGTGCCAGTAGTATCCTCAGGGGGCGGGTAGAGACCCAGTACTTC. It yields the protein CASSILRGRVETQYF. The chain joins TRBV19 to TRBJ2-5; 8 bases line up with TRBD1. V shed 3 bases, J shed 4 bases, and the junction held 7 bases outside the gene matches. This CDR3 contains 15 residues. The V gene's germline CDR1 is LNHDA and CDR2 SQIVND (reference sequence).

The chain employs TRBV7-2 and TRBJ2-7; 7 positions agree with TRBD1. The ends lost 1 base at V and 4 bases at J; junction bases unmatched: 4. This CDR3 comprises 14 residues. From germline, CDR1 is SGHTA and CDR2 FQGNSA. In DNA form, the CDR3 reads TGTGCCAGCAGCTTAGAACAGGGGCTATACGAGCAGTACTTC. Translation gives CASSLEQGLYEQYF.

The sample holds one count of this clone. The V and J genes are TRBV30 and TRBJ2-3, with D possibly being TRBD2 (5 bases). The germline gives CDR1 GTSNPN, CDR2 SVGIG (reference sequence). The length of the CDR3 is 14 residues. Between the trimmed V and J ends, which lost 4 bases and 6 bases, there was a span of 17 bases. CDR3 sequence (DNA): TGTGCCTGGAAGCGAGAGGGCCCCTTGGATACGCAGTATTTT. Encoded protein: CAWKREGPLDTQYF.

The chain couples TRBV6-4 to TRBJ2-1; 8 bases map to TRBD2. The germline V gene encodes CDR1 MRHNA and CDR2 SNTAGT. The CDR3 runs to 15 residues. V lost 3 bases to trimming and J lost 7 bases; unmatched junction nucleotides: 8. This CDR3 reads CASSEGGGPSNEQFF. For the CDR3, the DNA is TGTGCCAGCAGTGAAGGCGGGGGGCCAAGTAATGAGCAGTTCTTC.

The chain is built from TRBV29-1 and TRBJ2-1; TRBD2 aligns across 9 bases. Unmatched junction bases numbered 8, after V lost 2 bases and J lost 15 bases. Germline V gene data show CDR1 as SQVTM and CDR2 as ANQGSEA. The CDR3 runs 12 residues. DNA for the CDR3: TGCAGCGTTGAAAGCGGACTAGCGTCCCCGTTCTTC. It encodes CSVESGLASPFF.

The chain joins TRBV29-1 to TRBJ2-1; possible D gene TRBD2, 5 bases. V lost 5 bases to trimming and J lost 6 bases, with 20 bases between them. The CDR3 totals 15 residues. Germline CDR1 SQVTM, CDR2 ANQGSEA. The CDR3 sequence: CSVSRGQRLSNEQFF. The CDR3 DNA sequence: TGCAGCGTTTCTCGGGGTCAGAGGCTTAGCAATGAGCAGTTCTTC.

The chain couples TRBV2 to TRBJ1-2; D is possibly TRBD1 (5 bases). This CDR3 spans 13 amino acids. The V end was cut by 4 bases, the J end by 4 bases, with 10 bases between. Germline V gene lookup returns CDR1 SNHLY and CDR2 FYNNEI. Here the CDR3 DNA reads TGTGCCAGCAGTGCTGGGGCCATCTATGGCTACACCTTC. Translating gives CASSAGAIYGYTF.

V gene TRBV15 combines with J gene TRBJ2-7; D unclear. Germline lookup yields CDR1 LNHNV and CDR2 YYDKDF (reference sequence). With 0 bases removed from V and 5 bases from J, the gap between germline ends came to 11 bases. The CDR3 spans 14 residues. The CDR3 DNA reads TGTGCCACCAGCAGAGAACAAGCGTCCGACGAGCAGTACTTC. It is translated as CATSREQASDEQYF.

The chain has TRBV2 and TRBJ1-2; D not resolved. The CDR3 has 10 residues. Between the trimmed V and J ends, which lost 6 bases and 8 bases, there was a span of 7 bases. Germline V gives CDR1 SNHLY, CDR2 FYNNEI. This CDR3 is CASSRNGYTF. As DNA, the CDR3 is TGTGCCAGCAGCAGGAACGGCTACACCTTC. Filled out from reference TRBV2 and TRBJ1-2, the complete variable domain reads EPEVTQTPSHQVTQMGQEVILRCVPISNHLYFYWYRQILGQKVEFLVSFYNNEISEKSEIFDDQFSVERPDGSNFTLKIRSTKLEDSAMYFCASSRNGYTFGSGTRLTVV.

The chain links TRBV27 to TRBJ2-1, with 11 bases that match TRBD2. CDR3 size: 15 residues. V was clipped by 6 bases and J by 2 bases; unmatched bases: 3. CDR1 and CDR2 (germline): MNHEY, SMNVEV (reference sequence). The CDR3 DNA reads TGTGCCAGCAGCTCGGGACTAGCGGCCTACAATGAGCAGTTCTTC. This codes for CASSSGLAAYNEQFF.

The genes are TRBV4-3 and TRBJ2-7; perhaps TRBD1 as D (6 bases). Germline CDR1 LGHNA, CDR2 YSLEER. V was pared by 2 bases and J by 2 bases, with 10 bases between. This CDR3 contains 14 residues. The CDR3 spells CASSQSRGPYEQYF. CDR3 bases: TGCGCCAGCAGCCAATCCAGGGGACCCTACGAGCAGTACTTC.

The rearrangement links TRBV19 to TRBJ1-1, with a tentative D call TRBD1 (5 bases). V was cut by 7 bases and J by 0 bases, with 15 bases left in between. This CDR3 comprises 15 residues. Per germline, CDR1 LNHDA and CDR2 SQIVND (reference sequence). The chain's CDR3 is CASISWGGVNTEAFF. CDR3 DNA sequence: TGTGCCAGTATTAGCTGGGGCGGGGTGAACACTGAAGCTTTCTTT.

The rearrangement joins TRBV7-9 to TRBJ2-7; 15 bases agree with TRBD2. The V gene end was trimmed by 1 base and the J gene end by 2 bases; junction bases not matched to a gene: 9. Germline CDR1 is SEHNR and CDR2 is FQNEAQ (reference sequence). This CDR3 is 19 amino acids long. CDR3 loop: CASSLDVGLAGGIAYEQYF. The CDR3 nucleotides read TGTGCCAGCAGCTTAGACGTGGGACTAGCGGGAGGTATCGCCTACGAGCAGTACTTC.

The rearrangement links TRBV11-2 to TRBJ2-7; 8 nucleotides align to TRBD2. J lost 2 bases, V lost 0 bases, and 6 bases had no gene match. This CDR3 has 16 amino acids. CDR1 is SGHAT, CDR2 FQNNGV, per germline. The CDR3 loop is CASSLEMQRGTYEQYF. CDR3 DNA: TGTGCCAGCAGCTTAGAGATGCAGCGGGGGACCTACGAGCAGTACTTC. Variable domain in full (rest from reference TRBV11-2 and TRBJ2-7): EAGVAQSPRYKIIEKRQSVAFWCNPISGHATLYWYQQILGQGPKLLIQFQNNGVVDDSQLPKDRFSAERLKGVDSTLKIQPAKLEDSAVYLCASSLEMQRGTYEQYFGPGTRLTVT.

This clone was found once. The rearrangement uses TRBV11-2 and TRBJ2-3; D not resolved. V was cut by 3 bases and J by 2 bases, with 6 bases left in between. Germline V gives CDR1 SGHAT, CDR2 FQNNGV. CDR3 length: 13 amino acids. The CDR3 nucleotides read TGTGCCAGCAGCTTTCTTCCCACAGATACGCAGTATTTT. Protein sequence: CASSFLPTDTQYF.

This clone has a single count. The chain couples TRBV5-5 to TRBJ2-3, with 8 bases fitting TRBD2. CDR1 SGHKS and CDR2 YYEKEE come from the germline V gene (reference sequence). The CDR3 runs to 14 residues. V gave up 4 bases and J gave up 6 bases; unmatched junction bases: 7. The CDR3 spells CASSPGGEVDTQYF. The CDR3 DNA follows: TGTGCCAGCAGCCCGGGAGGGGAAGTGGATACGCAGTATTTT. Drawing the rest from reference TRBV5-5 and TRBJ2-3, the complete variable domain is DAGVTQSPTHLIKTRGQQVTLRCSPISGHKSVSWYQQVLGQGPQFIFQYYEKEERGRGNFPDRFSARQFPNYSSELNVNALLLGDSALYLCASSPGGEVDTQYFGPGTRLTVL.

The chain recombines TRBV9 with TRBJ1-2, with 8 bases identical to TRBD1. Germline V lookup: CDR1 SGDLS, CDR2 YYNGEE. Trimming cost V 3 bases and J 5 bases; bases outside gene matches: 9. The CDR3 length is 15 residues. Written as DNA, the CDR3 is TGTGCCAGCAGCGCCGCCGGGACAGGACGTTATGGCTACACCTTC. As protein: CASSAAGTGRYGYTF.

This chain connects TRBV16 to TRBJ1-6; 9 bases agree with TRBD1. The CDR3 has 14 amino acids. The V segment lost 4 bases and the J segment 7 bases; nucleotides outside the gene matches: 2. Germline lookup yields CDR1 KGHSY and CDR2 FQNENV. The CDR3 coding sequence is TGTGCCAGCAGCCTGGGACAGGGAAATTCACCCCTCCACTTT. It is translated as CASSLGQGNSPLHF.

J is TRBJ2-7 and V is TRBV19; TRBD1 agrees at 8 bases. There are 15 residues in the CDR3. In germline, CDR1 is LNHDA, CDR2 SQIVND (reference sequence). The V and J ends lost 5 bases and 0 bases, in that order; junction bases with no gene match: 6. The CDR3 region is CASSRQGTSSYEQYF. The DNA for the CDR3 is TGTGCCAGTAGTCGACAGGGGACGAGCTCCTACGAGCAGTACTTC. The full variable domain, in which reference TRBV19 and TRBJ2-7 provide the parts outside the CDR3, is DGGITQSPKYLFRKEGQNVTLSCEQNLNHDAMYWYRQDPGQGLRLIYYSQIVNDFQKGDIAEGYSVSREKKESFPLTVTSAQKNPTAFYLCASSRQGTSSYEQYFGPGTRLTVT.

The V gene is TRBV6-4, the J gene TRBJ2-1, with D possibly TRBD2 on 5 matching bases. This CDR3 comprises 15 residues. Trimming stripped 9 bases from V and 0 bases from J, with 15 bases between. Germline V gene lookup returns CDR1 MRHNA and CDR2 SNTAGT. The CDR3 loop is CASAMAGDSYNEQFF. Here the CDR3 DNA reads TGTGCCAGTGCTATGGCCGGGGACTCCTACAATGAGCAGTTCTTC.

The chain joins TRBV6-1 to TRBJ2-7, with a tentative D call TRBD1 (6 bases). The germline V gene has CDR1 MNHNS and CDR2 SASEGT. This CDR3 comprises 15 residues. Between the trimmed V and J ends, which lost 6 bases and 0 bases, there was a span of 15 bases. The CDR3 region has the DNA TGTGCCAGCAGACCCACGACAGGAAGCTCCTACGAGCAGTACTTC. It is translated as CASRPTTGSSYEQYF.

The V gene is TRBV11-2, the J gene TRBJ2-7; TRBD1 agrees at 7 bases. Germline CDR1 reads SGHAT; CDR2 reads FQNNGV. With V trimmed by 4 bases and J by 5 bases, 11 bases remained unmatched. The CDR3 totals 15 residues. The CDR3 sequence: CASSSRDSTYHEQYF. The CDR3 nucleotides read TGTGCCAGCAGCTCAAGGGACAGTACTTATCACGAGCAGTACTTC.

The rearrangement links TRBV5-1 to TRBJ2-7; weak D call: TRBD2 (6 bases). Germline-derived CDR1 and CDR2 are SGHRS and YFSETQ. V was cut by 2 bases and J by 0 bases, with 9 bases left in between. CDR3 length equals 14 residues. CDR3: CASSLGGSSYEQYF. CDR3 coding DNA: TGCGCCAGCAGCTTAGGAGGGAGCTCCTACGAGCAGTACTTC. The variable domain in full, with the rest retrieved from reference TRBV5-1 and TRBJ2-7, is KAGVTQTPRYLIKTRGQQVTLSCSPISGHRSVSWYQQTPGQGLQFLFEYFSETQRNKGNFPGRFSGRQFSNSRSEMNVSTLELGDSALYLCASSLGGSSYEQYFGPGTRLTVT.